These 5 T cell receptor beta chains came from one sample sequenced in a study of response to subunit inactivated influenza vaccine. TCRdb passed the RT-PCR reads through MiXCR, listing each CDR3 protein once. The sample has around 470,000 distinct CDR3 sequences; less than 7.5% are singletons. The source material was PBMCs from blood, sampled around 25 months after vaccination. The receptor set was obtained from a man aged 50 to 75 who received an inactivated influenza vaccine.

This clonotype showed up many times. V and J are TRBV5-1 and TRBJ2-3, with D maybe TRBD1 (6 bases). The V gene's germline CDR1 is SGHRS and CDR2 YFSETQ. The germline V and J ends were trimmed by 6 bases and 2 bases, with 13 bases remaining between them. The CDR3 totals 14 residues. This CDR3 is CASKVGTNTDTQYF. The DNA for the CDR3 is TGCGCCAGCAAGGTCGGGACAAACACAGATACGCAGTATTTT.

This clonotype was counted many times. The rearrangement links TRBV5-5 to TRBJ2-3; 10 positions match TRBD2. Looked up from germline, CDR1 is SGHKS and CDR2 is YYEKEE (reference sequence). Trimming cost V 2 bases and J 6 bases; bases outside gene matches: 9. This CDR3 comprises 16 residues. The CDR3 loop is CASSFGWGLAMDTQYF. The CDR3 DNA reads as TGTGCCAGCAGCTTTGGGTGGGGACTAGCGATGGATACGCAGTATTTT.

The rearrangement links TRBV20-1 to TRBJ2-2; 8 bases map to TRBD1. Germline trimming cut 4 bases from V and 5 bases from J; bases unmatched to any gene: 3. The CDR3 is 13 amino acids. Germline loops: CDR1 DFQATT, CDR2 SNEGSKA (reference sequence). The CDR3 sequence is CSAKRTGTGELFF. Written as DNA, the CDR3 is TGCAGTGCTAAAAGGACAGGGACCGGGGAGCTGTTTTTT.

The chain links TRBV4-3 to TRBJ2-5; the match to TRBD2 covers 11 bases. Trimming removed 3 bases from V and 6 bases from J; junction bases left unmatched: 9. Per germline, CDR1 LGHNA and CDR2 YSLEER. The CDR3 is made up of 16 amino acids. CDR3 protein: CASSQSTSGSWKTQYF. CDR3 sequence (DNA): TGCGCCAGCAGCCAGTCCACTAGCGGGAGTTGGAAGACCCAGTACTTC.

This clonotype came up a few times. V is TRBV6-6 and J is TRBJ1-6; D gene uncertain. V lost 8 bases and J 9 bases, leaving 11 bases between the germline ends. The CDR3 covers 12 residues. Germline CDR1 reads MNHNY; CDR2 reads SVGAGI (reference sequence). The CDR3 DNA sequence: TGTGCCAGCGGACTAGTTAGTTCACCCCTCCACTTT. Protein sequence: CASGLVSSPLHF.